Presented here are 2 T cell receptor beta chains from one specimen sequenced in a study of T cells after yellow fever vaccination. MiXCR, applied by TCRdb to the 5' RACE reads, yields one record per CDR3 protein. The table lists more than 450,000 distinct CDR3 sequences, 20% to 25% of them singletons. Sequencing used PBMCs, obtained less than 25 days after the first yellow fever vaccination. The receptor source for this set is a man aged 18-30 years who received the YFV17D yellow fever vaccine.

V and J are TRBV2 and TRBJ2-3; TRBD2 matches at 8 bases. The CDR3 is 14 amino acids. With 9 bases clipped from V and 0 bases from J, the junction kept 5 bases outside the gene matches. In germline, CDR1 is SNHLY, CDR2 FYNNEI. For the CDR3, the DNA is TGTGCCAGGGAAGCGGGGGATAGCACAGATACGCAGTATTTT. Translated, it gives CAREAGDSTDTQYF.

The chain has TRBV7-9 and TRBJ1-2; the D gene is possibly TRBD1 (5 bases). This CDR3 comprises 14 residues. V shed 2 bases and J shed 6 bases, with 13 bases lying between them. Germline-derived CDR1 and CDR2 are SEHNR and FQNEAQ (reference sequence). The CDR3 sequence: CASSLFPGVDGYTF. DNA for the CDR3: TGTGCCAGCAGCTTATTTCCGGGGGTGGATGGCTACACCTTC.